This TCR beta chain was recovered during a study of blood T cell repertoires in COVID-19. In the study's own analysis: Amplified reference gene primers provided the basis for estimating nucleated cell counts. The protocol was immunoSEQ multiplex PCR, while the TCRdb copy is restricted to in-frame clones and leaves out a portion. The V and J calls and clone size are taken from that table; D and trimming were inferred from the DNA. The sample consists of 65,000 to 90,000 clones, approximately 77% of them appearing once. The sequenced material came from peripheral blood. This receptor was obtained from a man aged 65 to 85 with COVID-19, enrolled during active disease.

The CDR3 is CASSSRGHYNEQFF. The CDR3 nucleotides read TGTGCCAGCAGCAGCAGGGGGCACTACAATGAGCAGTTCTTC. This chain connects TRBV9 to TRBJ2-1, with TRBD1 identical over 8 bases. CDR3 size: 14 residues. The ends lost 4 bases at V and 3 bases at J; junction bases unmatched: 3. Germline CDR1 is SGDLS and CDR2 is YYNGEE.